The 10 T cell receptor beta chains below come from one sample, sequenced in a study of cytomegalovirus exposure and HLA in healthy donors. The study ran its PCR with 60 Vbeta and 13 Jbeta primers. Clones were read by immunoSEQ multiplex PCR, and TCRdb kept only the in-frame ones, dropping some. The sample carries under 150,000 clones, roughly three quarters recorded once. Sequenced sample: PBMCs. These receptors were collected from a woman between 45 and 65 years old in good health and CMV-seronegative.

The chain carries TRBV2 and TRBJ2-7; 16 bases match TRBD2. V shed 6 bases, J shed 6 bases, and the junction held 11 bases outside the gene matches. The CDR3 contains 17 residues. Germline lookup yields CDR1 SNHLY and CDR2 FYNNEI. The CDR3 DNA reads TGTGCCAGCAGGAAATCCGGGACTAGCGGGGGGGCTGGCGAGCAGTACTTC. Translating it yields CASRKSGTSGGAGEQYF.

In its sample, this clone was seen a few times. CDR3 DNA sequence: TGTGCCAGCAGCGCCCAATTCGAGGGCCCCCAGCATTTT. This encodes CASSAQFEGPQHF. The chain carries TRBV5-6 and TRBJ1-5, with D uncertain. Trimming took off 4 bases at V and 10 bases at J, with 15 bases between the two ends. CDR3 length: 13 amino acids. Germline V gives CDR1 SGHDT, CDR2 YYEEEE. The full variable domain, completed using reference TRBV5-6 and TRBJ1-5, is DAGVTQSPTHLIKTRGQQVTLRCSPKSGHDTVSWYQQALGQGPQFIFQYYEEEERQRGNFPDRFSGHQFPNYSSELNVNALLLGDSALYLCASSAQFEGPQHFGDGTRLSIL.

This chain joins TRBV15 and TRBJ2-6; tentative D call: TRBD1 (6 bases). V lost 5 bases to trimming and J lost 0 bases, with 17 bases between them. Germline-derived CDR1 and CDR2 are LNHNV and YYDKDF (reference sequence). The CDR3 length is 18 residues. The CDR3 coding sequence is TGTGCCACCAGCTCCCGGGACAATTGGGGCTCTGGGGCCAACGTCCTGACTTTC. Encoded protein: CATSSRDNWGSGANVLTF.

This clone was found a few times. The chain couples TRBV5-1 to TRBJ2-1; 7 nucleotides align to TRBD2. V shed 0 bases, J shed 7 bases, and the junction held 7 bases outside the gene matches. CDR1 SGHRS and CDR2 YFSETQ come from the germline V gene. The CDR3 consists of 15 residues. CDR3 coding DNA: TGCGCCAGCAGCTTGGGGACTAGGGCAACAAATGAGCAGTTCTTC. Translated, it gives CASSLGTRATNEQFF.

This rearrangement joins TRBV19 to TRBJ2-5, with TRBD1 matching over 9 bases. The J call may be incorrect, as the DNA end agrees better with TRBJ2-7. The length of the CDR3 is 14 residues. CDR1 LNHDA and CDR2 SQIVND come from the germline V gene (reference sequence). CDR3 sequence: CASSRTGDTYEQYF. DNA of the CDR3: TGTGCCAGTAGTAGGACAGGGGACACCTACGAGCAGTACTTC.

The chain recombines TRBV11-3 with TRBJ2-2, with 10 bases aligning to TRBD1. Germline V gives CDR1 SGHNT, CDR2 YENEEA. With 1 base clipped from V and 4 bases from J, the junction kept 9 bases outside the gene matches. The CDR3 is 18 residues long. The CDR3 is CASSLVGTGDESTGELFF. The CDR3 DNA follows: TGTGCCAGCAGCTTAGTGGGGACAGGGGACGAAAGCACCGGGGAGCTGTTTTTT.

The chain combines TRBV7-2 with TRBJ1-2; 11 bases fit TRBD1. The J segment lost 5 bases and the V segment lost 3 bases, leaving 5 bases of the junction unmatched. Germline V gives CDR1 SGHTA, CDR2 FQGNSA. CDR3 length equals 15 residues. Written as DNA, the CDR3 is TGTGCCAGCAGCTTGGACAGGGGGCGAGTGTATGGCTACACCTTC. It yields the protein CASSLDRGRVYGYTF.

In DNA, the CDR3 is TGCGCCAGCAGCTCGACTGGGACAGGGGGCTTCGGCACAGATACGCAGTATTTT. Its translation: CASSSTGTGGFGTDTQYF. The V call is TRBV5-1, the J call TRBJ2-3; TRBD1 matches 12 bases. This CDR3 comprises 18 residues. Trimming removed 3 bases from V and 1 base from J; junction bases left unmatched: 9. Germline V gene lookup returns CDR1 SGHRS and CDR2 YFSETQ.

V gene TRBV11-2 combines with J gene TRBJ2-7; 9 positions match TRBD1. Trimming removed 5 bases from V and 2 bases from J; junction bases left unmatched: 10. The CDR3 extends over 16 amino acids. Germline CDR1 is SGHAT and CDR2 is FQNNGV. The CDR3 DNA is TGTGCCAGCAGCCCCTCCTTGGACAGGGGTGCCTACGAGCAGTACTTC. It is translated as CASSPSLDRGAYEQYF.

V and J are TRBV19 and TRBJ2-3; D might be TRBD1 (5 bases). Trimming shortened V by 3 bases and J by 3 bases, and 13 bases separated the two germline ends. Germline-derived CDR1 and CDR2 are LNHDA and SQIVND (reference sequence). This CDR3 contains 15 residues. CDR3 region: CASSMKGRPTDTQYF. The CDR3 nucleotides are TGTGCCAGTAGTATGAAGGGGCGTCCGACAGATACGCAGTATTTT.